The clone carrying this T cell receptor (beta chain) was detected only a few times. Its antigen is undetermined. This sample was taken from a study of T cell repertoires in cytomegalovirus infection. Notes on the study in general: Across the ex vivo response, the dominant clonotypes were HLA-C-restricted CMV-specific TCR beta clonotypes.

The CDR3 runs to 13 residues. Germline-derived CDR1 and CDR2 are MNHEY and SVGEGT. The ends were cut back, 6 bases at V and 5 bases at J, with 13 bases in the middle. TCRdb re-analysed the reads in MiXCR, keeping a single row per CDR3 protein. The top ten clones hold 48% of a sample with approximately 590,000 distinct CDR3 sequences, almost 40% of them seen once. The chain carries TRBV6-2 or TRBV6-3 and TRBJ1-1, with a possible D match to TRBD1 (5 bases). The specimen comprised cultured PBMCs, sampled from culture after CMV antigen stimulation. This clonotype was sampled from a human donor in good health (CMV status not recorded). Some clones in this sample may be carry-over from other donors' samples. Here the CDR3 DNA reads TGTGCCAGCAGGGCAACAGGAGAAACTGAAGCTTTCTTT. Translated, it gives CASRATGETEAFF.